This entry lists 18 T cell receptor beta chains sequenced from one sample in a study of T cell responses to AZD1222 COVID-19 vaccine. The method was immunoSEQ multiplex PCR; TCRdb's version includes in-frame clones alone and lacks a portion of them. The sample lists approximately 130,000 clones; 88% were seen once. This specimen consisted of peripheral blood, obtained 28 days after the second AZD1222 dose. The receptors were gathered from an adult who received the AZD1222 COVID-19 vaccine.

The J gene is TRBJ2-7, the V gene TRBV18, with D unclear. V shed 4 bases and J shed 3 bases, with 16 bases lying between them. Germline CDR1 is KGHSH and CDR2 is LQKENI. The CDR3 loop spans 15 amino acids. CDR3: CASSLAPGGVYEQYF. The CDR3 DNA reads as TGTGCCAGCTCACTGGCCCCGGGTGGAGTCTACGAGCAGTACTTC.

The chain is built from TRBV2 and TRBJ1-1; no clear D gene. Deletions cut 7 bases from V and 0 bases from J, with 3 bases between. CDR1 and CDR2 from the germline V gene are SNHLY and FYNNEI. This CDR3 comprises 11 residues. The CDR3, as DNA: TGTGCCAGCACCCTGAACACTGAAGCTTTCTTT. It is translated as CASTLNTEAFF.

V and J are TRBV28 and TRBJ2-7, with a tentative D call TRBD1 (5 bases). The ends were cut back, 5 bases at V and 6 bases at J, with 14 bases in the middle. Germline CDR1 reads MDHEN; CDR2 reads SYDVKM. This CDR3 is built from 13 residues. This chain's CDR3 is CASSIIQAGEQYF. The CDR3 nucleotides are TGTGCCAGCAGTATCATACAGGCTGGCGAGCAGTACTTC.

The rearrangement links TRBV10-3 to TRBJ2-1; no clear D gene. CDR1 is ENHRY and CDR2 is SYGVKD in the germline V gene. Trimming shortened V by 2 bases and J by 0 bases, and 8 bases separated the two germline ends. The CDR3 consists of 15 residues. The CDR3 DNA follows: TGTGCCATCAGTGAGCAGGCCCACTCCTACAATGAGCAGTTCTTC. The encoded protein is CAISEQAHSYNEQFF.

This rearrangement joins TRBV29-1 to TRBJ1-2; 9 bases agree with TRBD1. V shed 7 bases and J 4 bases; nucleotides not matched to a gene: 16. CDR1 and CDR2 (germline): SQVTM, ANQGSEA. CDR3 length: 16 residues. CDR3 sequence (DNA): TGCAGCGCCCGGGACAGGGTAATTGATCGGGGCTATGGCTACACCTTC. It yields the protein CSARDRVIDRGYGYTF.

The chain combines TRBV28 with TRBJ2-1; TRBD2 matches at 9 bases. J gave up 12 bases and V 3 bases, and 3 bases lay outside the gene matches. The V gene's germline CDR1 is MDHEN and CDR2 SYDVKM. CDR3 length: 12 amino acids. CDR3 coding DNA: TGTGCCAGCAGTTTGGGGCGGGAGGGGCAGTTCTTC. Its protein is CASSLGREGQFF.

V and J are TRBV15 and TRBJ1-5, with a weak D call TRBD1 (6 bases). Trimming removed 5 bases from V and 2 bases from J, with 7 bases in between. Germline V CDR1 and CDR2: LNHNV, YYDKDF (reference sequence). This CDR3 contains 13 residues. CDR3 residues: CATSSGGNQPQHF. The CDR3 DNA is TGTGCCACCAGCTCAGGGGGCAATCAGCCCCAGCATTTT.

CDR3 DNA: TGTGCCAGCAGCTTAGCGTGGGGGTCCACCTACAATGAGCAGTTCTTC. Amino acid sequence: CASSLAWGSTYNEQFF. This chain uses TRBV7-2 with TRBJ2-1, with D perhaps being TRBD1 or TRBD2 (5 bases each). Trimming cost V 0 bases and J 2 bases, with 11 bases left between them. This CDR3 region has 16 residues. In germline, CDR1 is SGHTA, CDR2 FQGNSA.

The rearrangement uses TRBV7-2 and TRBJ1-2; D is perhaps TRBD1 (5 bases). The CDR3 totals 12 residues. Germline-derived CDR1 and CDR2 are SGHTA and FQGNSA. V was cut by 0 bases and J by 7 bases, with 6 bases left in between. The CDR3 nucleotides read TGTGCCAGCAGCTTAGCGCAGGGTGGCTACACCTTC. Protein: CASSLAQGGYTF.

The V and J genes are TRBV27 and TRBJ1-6, with a possible D match to TRBD1 (5 bases). Trimming stripped 7 bases from V and 5 bases from J, with 12 bases between. This CDR3 contains 14 residues. CDR1 is MNHEY, CDR2 SMNVEV, per germline (reference sequence). In DNA, the CDR3 is TGTGCCAGCACCACGACAGAGGATAATTCACCCCTCCACTTT. This codes for CASTTTEDNSPLHF.

The CDR3, as DNA: TGCAGCGTTGATAGGACAGCGAACTATGGCTACACCTTC. Amino acids: CSVDRTANYGYTF. The rearrangement uses TRBV29-1 and TRBJ1-2; perhaps TRBD1 as D (6 bases). Trimming stripped 3 bases from V and 2 bases from J, with 10 bases between. The CDR3 sequence is 13 residues long. Germline-derived CDR1 and CDR2 are SQVTM and ANQGSEA.

The chain uses TRBV28 and TRBJ1-2, with 7 nucleotides matching TRBD1. Germline assignment: CDR1 MDHEN and CDR2 SYDVKM. CDR3 length: 13 amino acids. V dropped 3 bases and J dropped 4; count of bases not matched to a gene: 2. CDR3 nucleotide sequence: TGTGCCAGCAGTTTTGGGACAGCCTATGGCTACACCTTC. Protein product: CASSFGTAYGYTF.

The genes are TRBV19 and TRBJ2-1; 8 bases map to TRBD1. This CDR3 has 14 amino acids. V gave up 6 bases and J gave up 10 bases; unmatched junction bases: 11. The germline CDR1 and CDR2 sequences are LNHDA and SQIVND (reference sequence). CDR3 protein: CASRPSDRGWEQFF. The CDR3 DNA follows: TGTGCCAGTAGGCCCAGCGACAGGGGTTGGGAGCAGTTCTTC.

The V call is TRBV2, the J call TRBJ1-2; a possible D gene is TRBD1 (5 bases). The germline V gene encodes CDR1 SNHLY and CDR2 FYNNEI. V dropped 2 bases and J dropped 0 bases, with 10 bases sitting between them. The CDR3 runs to 15 residues. CDR3 sequence reads: CASSETREANYGYTF. The CDR3 nucleotides are TGTGCCAGCAGTGAAACCAGGGAAGCTAACTATGGCTACACCTTC.

The J gene is TRBJ1-5, the V gene TRBV18, with 8 bases that match TRBD1. V shed 3 bases and J 5 bases; nucleotides not matched to a gene: 6. The CDR3 spans 15 residues. The germline CDR1 and CDR2 sequences are KGHSH and LQKENI. The DNA for the CDR3 is TGTGCCAGCTCACCTTCTACAGGGGGGGATCAGCCCCAGCATTTT. Protein product: CASSPSTGGDQPQHF.

The V and J genes are TRBV11-3 and TRBJ1-1, with D unresolved. This CDR3 spans 13 amino acids. Germline V CDR1 and CDR2: SGHNT, YENEEA. Trimming stripped 1 base from V and 0 bases from J, with 3 bases between. CDR3 sequence (DNA): TGTGCCAGCAGCTTAGCTATGAACACTGAAGCTTTCTTT. Translation: CASSLAMNTEAFF.

This clone was counted only a few times. The V gene is TRBV5-1, the J gene TRBJ1-5; 10 bases map to TRBD1. The junction had 8 bases not matched to a gene; V was cut back by 5 bases and J by 6 bases. This CDR3 is built from 15 residues. In germline, CDR1 is SGHRS, CDR2 YFSETQ. The CDR3 sequence: CASRPGQGMSQPQHF. CDR3 nucleotide sequence: TGCGCCAGCAGGCCGGGACAGGGGATGAGTCAGCCCCAGCATTTT. Supplemented by reference TRBV5-1 and TRBJ1-5, the full variable domain reads KAGVTQTPRYLIKTRGQQVTLSCSPISGHRSVSWYQQTPGQGLQFLFEYFSETQRNKGNFPGRFSGRQFSNSRSEMNVSTLELGDSALYLCASRPGQGMSQPQHFGDGTRLSIL.

J is TRBJ1-5 and V is TRBV18; possible D gene TRBD1, 5 bases. CDR3 size: 13 residues. CDR1 KGHSH and CDR2 LQKENI come from the germline V gene. Trimming took 10 bases from V and 7 from J, leaving 17 bases between them. In DNA, the CDR3 is TGTGCCACCTTGGCGCAGGGAGGACAGCCCCAGCATTTT. Its protein product is CATLAQGGQPQHF. The full variable domain, in which reference TRBV18 and TRBJ1-5 provide the parts outside the CDR3, is NAGVMQNPRHLVRRRGQEARLRCSPMKGHSHVYWYRQLPEEGLKFMVYLQKENIIDESGMPKERFSAEFPKEGPSILRIQQVVRGDSAAYFCATLAQGGQPQHFGDGTRLSIL.